Below, 26 T cell receptor beta chains from the same sample are listed, as sequenced in a study of cytomegalovirus exposure and HLA in healthy donors. Primers included in the PCR were 60 Vbeta and 13 Jbeta primers. Sequenced by immunoSEQ multiplex PCR; TCRdb stores in-frame clones only, minus some. The sample records 130,000 or so clones, 74% being singletons. Sequencing input: PBMCs. Source of these receptors: a male donor in good health and CMV-seronegative.

V usage is TRBV15 and J usage is TRBJ2-3, with 7 bases fitting TRBD2. Germline V gene data show CDR1 as LNHNV and CDR2 as YYDKDF (reference sequence). There are 17 residues in the CDR3. Trimming at V came to 0 bases and at J to 0 bases, leaving 6 bases not matched to a gene. For the CDR3, the DNA is TGTGCCACCAGCAGAGATCGTCAAGCGGGGAGCACAGATACGCAGTATTTT. It codes for CATSRDRQAGSTDTQYF.

The J gene is TRBJ1-4, the V gene TRBV11-2; 9 bases are shared with TRBD1. CDR1 and CDR2 (germline): SGHAT, FQNNGV. The V and J ends lost 5 bases and 6 bases, in that order; junction bases with no gene match: 7. CDR3 length equals 15 residues. DNA for the CDR3: TGTGCCAGCAGCCTACGGGGACAGGGAGATGAAAAACTGTTTTTT. Translation gives CASSLRGQGDEKLFF.

The chain has TRBV6-5 and TRBJ1-4; tentatively, D is TRBD1 (5 bases). This CDR3 comprises 14 residues. V gave up 6 bases and J gave up 4 bases, with 12 bases separating them. Germline assignment: CDR1 MNHEY and CDR2 SVGAGI. This CDR3 reads CASREWGDNEKLFF. DNA for the CDR3: TGTGCCAGCAGAGAGTGGGGGGATAATGAAAAACTGTTTTTT.

In nucleotides, the CDR3 is TGTGCCAGCAGCACCCTGATGGTGGGCTCCGAGCAGTACTTC. This sequence encodes CASSTLMVGSEQYF. The gene calls are TRBV2 and TRBJ2-7; no firm D call. CDR1 and CDR2 from the germline V gene are SNHLY and FYNNEI. Trimming cost V 6 bases and J 6 bases, with 18 bases left between them. This CDR3 spans 14 amino acids.

V gene TRBV9 combines with J gene TRBJ2-3, with 7 bases lining up with TRBD2. CDR1 is SGDLS and CDR2 is YYNGEE in the germline V gene. V lost 5 bases to trimming and J lost 0 bases; unmatched junction nucleotides: 12. This CDR3 is 17 amino acids long. The CDR3 bases are TGTGCCAGCAGTCGAAGGGGCGGGGGTAGTAGCACAGATACGCAGTATTTT. It encodes CASSRRGGGSSTDTQYF.

This chain joins TRBV4-3 and TRBJ2-7; D gene ambiguous. The V and J ends lost 0 bases and 2 bases respectively, with 11 bases between them. CDR1 LGHNA and CDR2 YSLEER come from the germline V gene. The CDR3 is 15 residues long. This CDR3 is CASSQDLATTYEQYF. DNA for the CDR3: TGCGCCAGCAGCCAAGATTTAGCCACCACCTACGAGCAGTACTTC.

The rearrangement links TRBV2 to TRBJ1-1; 8 bases match TRBD1. The CDR3 loop spans 14 amino acids. The trim removed 9 bases at V and 2 bases at J, leaving 8 bases unmatched. CDR1 and CDR2 from the germline V gene are SNHLY and FYNNEI. This chain's CDR3 is CASIKDRENTEAFF. CDR3 nucleotide sequence: TGTGCCAGTATTAAGGACAGGGAAAACACTGAAGCTTTCTTT.

CDR3 sequence: CASSAVGYNEKLFF. The CDR3, as DNA: TGTGCCAGCAGCGCGGTGGGCTATAATGAAAAACTGTTTTTT. The chain carries TRBV9 and TRBJ1-4; D is unclear. The CDR3 has 14 residues. Germline V gene data show CDR1 as SGDLS and CDR2 as YYNGEE. Trimming shortened V by 3 bases and J by 4 bases, and 10 bases separated the two germline ends.

The rearrangement joins TRBV28 to TRBJ2-3; 8 bases are a match to TRBD2. Germline values: CDR1 MDHEN, CDR2 SYDVKM. The trim removed 8 bases at V and 5 bases at J, leaving 12 bases unmatched. This CDR3 is 15 amino acids long. CDR3 loop: CASCTSGLAQDTQYF. CDR3 nucleotides: TGTGCCAGCTGCACTAGCGGTCTGGCCCAAGATACGCAGTATTTT. Full variable domain (remainder filled in from reference TRBV28 and TRBJ2-3): DVKVTQSSRYLVKRTGEKVFLECVQDMDHENMFWYRQDPGLGLRLIYFSYDVKMKEKGDIPEGYSVSREKKERFSLILESASTNQTSMYLCASCTSGLAQDTQYFGPGTRLTVL.

The chain carries TRBV15 and TRBJ1-5; D is ambiguous. The CDR3 has 15 amino acids. V lost 0 bases, J lost 0 bases, and 6 bases lay in between. Germline V gene sequence: CDR1 LNHNV, CDR2 YYDKDF (reference sequence). This CDR3 reads CATSREAFSNQPQHF. The CDR3 coding sequence is TGTGCCACCAGCAGAGAAGCCTTTAGCAATCAGCCCCAGCATTTT. Full variable domain (missing parts from reference TRBV15 and TRBJ1-5): DAMVIQNPRYQVTQFGKPVTLSCSQTLNHNVMYWYQQKSSQAPKLLFHYYDKDFNNEADTPDNFQSRRPNTSFCFLDIRSPGLGDTAMYLCATSREAFSNQPQHFGDGTRLSIL.

V usage is TRBV7-9 and J usage is TRBJ2-2; D is ambiguous. The CDR3 covers 14 residues. Trimming took off 3 bases at V and 3 bases at J, with 8 bases between the two ends. Per germline, CDR1 SEHNR and CDR2 FQNEAQ (reference sequence). This chain's CDR3 is CASSLAFYTGELFF. The DNA for the CDR3 is TGTGCCAGCAGCTTGGCCTTTTACACCGGGGAGCTGTTTTTT.

In nucleotides, the CDR3 is TGCGCCAGCAGTGACGGAAGGACAGCTTCTAACTATGGCTACACCTTC. Translation: CASSDGRTASNYGYTF. The rearrangement uses TRBV10-1 and TRBJ1-2; a possible D gene is TRBD1 (6 bases). The germline V gene has CDR1 WNHNN and CDR2 SYGVQD (reference sequence). The V end lost 3 bases, the J end lost 0 bases, and 14 bases lay between the germline ends. The CDR3 runs to 16 residues.

The V gene is TRBV10-3, the J gene TRBJ2-7; D is ambiguous. Germline values: CDR1 ENHRY, CDR2 SYGVKD. Between the trimmed V and J ends, which lost 2 bases and 3 bases, there was a span of 8 bases. The CDR3 is made up of 13 amino acids. The CDR3 DNA follows: TGTGCCATCAGTGAGACAGATATCTACGAGCAGTACTTC. Translation gives CAISETDIYEQYF.

This clone was counted between two and nine times. V gene TRBV19 combines with J gene TRBJ1-4, with D possibly being TRBD1 (5 bases). The CDR3 has 12 amino acids. Trimming pared 7 bases from V and 8 bases from J, leaving 11 bases between. In germline, CDR1 is LNHDA, CDR2 SQIVND (reference sequence). This chain's CDR3 is CASMQGGEKLFF. The CDR3 DNA reads TGTGCCAGTATGCAGGGTGGAGAAAAACTGTTTTTT. Supplemented by reference TRBV19 and TRBJ1-4, the full variable domain reads DGGITQSPKYLFRKEGQNVTLSCEQNLNHDAMYWYRQDPGQGLRLIYYSQIVNDFQKGDIAEGYSVSREKKESFPLTVTSAQKNPTAFYLCASMQGGEKLFFGSGTQLSVL.

The chain combines TRBV28 with TRBJ1-4; perhaps TRBD1 as D (5 bases). Germline V gives CDR1 MDHEN, CDR2 SYDVKM. The CDR3 extends over 16 amino acids. Trimming took off 1 base at V and 7 bases at J, with 16 bases between the two ends. Written as DNA, the CDR3 is TGTGCCAGCAGTTTATCAGGGCCGCTAGAAGGTGAAAAACTGTTTTTT. It codes for CASSLSGPLEGEKLFF.

This clone was counted once. The genes are TRBV19 and TRBJ2-2; 9 bases are a match to TRBD2. CDR1 is LNHDA, CDR2 SQIVND, per germline (reference sequence). This CDR3 has 15 amino acids. The ends lost 1 base at V and 8 bases at J; junction bases unmatched: 5. DNA of the CDR3: TGTGCCAGTAGTATAGGAGAGCGGGGGGCTGGGGAGCTGTTTTTT. This sequence encodes CASSIGERGAGELFF.

This chain connects TRBV30 to TRBJ2-6; D is unclear. Trimming took off 0 bases at V and 0 bases at J, with 12 bases between the two ends. Germline V gene sequence: CDR1 GTSNPN, CDR2 SVGIG (reference sequence). The CDR3 covers 17 residues. CDR3: CAWSVGGSHSGANVLTF. The DNA for the CDR3 is TGTGCCTGGAGTGTCGGCGGATCCCACTCTGGGGCCAACGTCCTGACTTTC.

J is TRBJ2-1 and V is TRBV18; no reliable D call. CDR3 size: 16 residues. The germline V and J ends were trimmed by 0 bases and 0 bases, with 9 bases remaining between them. From germline, CDR1 is KGHSH and CDR2 LQKENI. The CDR3 is CASSPPVVSSYNEQFF. The CDR3 nucleotides read TGTGCCAGCTCACCACCCGTTGTTAGCTCCTACAATGAGCAGTTCTTC.

This clone was seen only a few times. The rearrangement joins TRBV5-1 to TRBJ2-7; TRBD1 agrees at 8 bases. The V gene's germline CDR1 is SGHRS and CDR2 YFSETQ. The length of the CDR3 is 14 residues. V shed 2 bases, J shed 2 bases, and the junction held 3 bases outside the gene matches. CDR3 coding DNA: TGCGCCAGCAGCTTTGGACAGGGACCCTACGAGCAGTACTTC. This encodes CASSFGQGPYEQYF. Complete variable domain (other parts from reference TRBV5-1 and TRBJ2-7): KAGVTQTPRYLIKTRGQQVTLSCSPISGHRSVSWYQQTPGQGLQFLFEYFSETQRNKGNFPGRFSGRQFSNSRSEMNVSTLELGDSALYLCASSFGQGPYEQYFGPGTRLTVT.

The chain joins TRBV5-1 to TRBJ2-1; tentatively, D is TRBD2 (6 bases). Trimming removed 6 bases from V and 7 bases from J, with 11 bases in between. The CDR3 is made up of 12 amino acids. Germline V CDR1 and CDR2: SGHRS, YFSETQ. The CDR3 region has the DNA TGCGCCAGCATGTCGGGGGTTAATGAGCAGTTCTTC. Its translation is CASMSGVNEQFF.

The chain combines TRBV19 with TRBJ1-5; no reliable D call. This CDR3 is built from 15 residues. V shed 3 bases and J shed 3 bases, with 12 bases lying between them. CDR1 is LNHDA and CDR2 is SQIVND in the germline V gene (reference sequence). This CDR3 reads CASSIPDPYNQPQHF. The CDR3 coding sequence is TGTGCCAGTAGTATCCCCGATCCCTACAATCAGCCCCAGCATTTT.

The chain uses TRBV5-1 and TRBJ1-3; D gene unclear. Germline V gene data show CDR1 as SGHRS and CDR2 as YFSETQ. The germline V and J ends were trimmed by 5 bases and 0 bases, with 12 bases remaining between them. CDR3 length: 15 residues. The CDR3 sequence: CASRLSGNSGNTIYF. The CDR3 DNA reads TGCGCCAGCAGACTTTCAGGAAACTCTGGAAACACCATATATTTT. The whole variable domain, filled in from reference TRBV5-1 and TRBJ1-3, reads KAGVTQTPRYLIKTRGQQVTLSCSPISGHRSVSWYQQTPGQGLQFLFEYFSETQRNKGNFPGRFSGRQFSNSRSEMNVSTLELGDSALYLCASRLSGNSGNTIYFGEGSWLTVV.

The chain employs TRBV19 and TRBJ2-2, with 7 positions matching TRBD2. Losses at the gene ends were 5 bases for V and 4 bases for J; bases not matched to a gene: 7. The germline gives CDR1 LNHDA, CDR2 SQIVND (reference sequence). This CDR3 has 15 residues. The chain's CDR3 is CASSDPGLLTGELFF. The DNA of the CDR3 is TGTGCCAGTAGTGACCCGGGACTACTCACCGGGGAGCTGTTTTTT.

The rearrangement uses TRBV2 and TRBJ2-7, with TRBD2 matching over 8 bases. The V and J ends lost 5 bases and 2 bases, in that order; junction bases with no gene match: 5. Germline V gene lookup returns CDR1 SNHLY and CDR2 FYNNEI. This CDR3 spans 14 amino acids. CDR3: CASSFTSGTYEQYF. CDR3 bases: TGTGCCAGCAGTTTTACTAGCGGAACCTACGAGCAGTACTTC.

The chain combines TRBV5-1 with TRBJ1-6; 10 bases align to TRBD1. After removal of 1 base from V and 7 bases from J, the junction contained 2 bases not matched to a gene. Germline assignment: CDR1 SGHRS and CDR2 YFSETQ. This CDR3 comprises 15 residues. CDR3 in amino acids: CASSLPGQGNSPLHF. The CDR3 DNA follows: TGCGCCAGCAGCTTGCCGGGACAGGGGAATTCACCCCTCCACTTT.

Regarding this clone: Compared with germline, one end of the junction differs, possibly owing to a read error. This rearrangement joins TRBV7-9 to TRBJ2-7, with D tentatively TRBD1 or TRBD2 (5 bases each). From germline, CDR1 is SEHNR and CDR2 FQNEAQ (reference sequence). This CDR3 spans 14 amino acids. This chain's CDR3 is CSSSVEGSAGEQYF. The CDR3 DNA reads as TGTTCCAGCAGCGTAGAGGGGTCCGCAGGGGAGCAGTACTTC.